A single T cell receptor (beta chain) is shown here with its context. The data belong to a study of shared clonotypes between healthy human individuals. Germline CDR1 reads KGHSH; CDR2 reads LQKENI. V dropped 6 bases and J dropped 9; count of bases not matched to a gene: 10. This CDR3 contains 15 residues. Produced via immunoSEQ multiplex PCR; TCRdb's table is partial and in-frame only. The sample carries about 1 million clones, about 75% recorded once. The sequenced sample consisted of memory CD4+ T cells sorted from blood. The subset here: CD45RA-negative fraction. This clonotype was sampled from a man aged 18 to 35 in good health. The rearrangement joins TRBV18 to TRBJ2-1; 11 bases line up with TRBD1. Here the CDR3 reads CASSLGQGASGEQFF. DNA for the CDR3: TGTGCCAGCTCCCTCGGACAGGGGGCAAGTGGTGAGCAGTTCTTC.